This T cell receptor (beta chain) appears in the sequencing data of a study of beta chain features in type 1 diabetes. V lost 3 bases, J lost 3 bases, and 8 bases lay in between. Looked up from germline, CDR1 is MGHDK and CDR2 is SYGVNS. The CDR3 is 13 residues long. Every isolated RNA sample was fully reverse transcribed, so sequencing captured expressed TCRB transcripts. Produced via immunoSEQ multiplex PCR; TCRdb's table is partial and in-frame only. The sample has fewer than 650,000 clones, around 15% seen once. This clone has a handful of counts. Its target is unknown. General study points: When VDJ junctions were examined, type 1 diabetes patients showed fewer insertions and more deletions.

The sequence derives from a man between 18 and 29 years old in good health. The sequencing input was naive CD4+ T cells from blood. This chain joins TRBV25-1 and TRBJ1-2, with D unresolved. The CDR3 nucleotides are TGTGCCAGCAGTGACTCAGCCTACTATGGCTACACCTTC. Its translation is CASSDSAYYGYTF.